This T cell receptor beta chain originates from a study of Graves' ophthalmopathy and Graves' hyperthyroidism. Study results and limitations: With 70.59% sensitivity and about 74% specificity, the model predicted ophthalmopathy progression.

TCR beta CDR3 amplification used RNA transcripts. Second-round multiplex PCR followed a first-round RT-PCR using HTBI primers. TCRdb independently ran MiXCR on the multiplex PCR reads; one entry per CDR3 protein. Of 900,000 to 1,200,000 distinct CDR3 sequences in the sample, about 40% were seen once. People with hyperthyroidism were aged 18 to 65 and newly diagnosed, under 2 months' duration. Comment on this clonotype: Its target is unknown.

CDR1 is SGHDN, CDR2 FVKESK, per germline. The CDR3 length is 16 residues. The ends lost 0 bases at V and 6 bases at J; junction bases unmatched: 5. Sequencing was carried out using peripheral blood or thyroid tissue (not recorded which). The chain employs TRBV14 and TRBJ2-5, with 12 nucleotides matching TRBD2. The receptor comes from an adult man with Graves' hyperthyroidism. As DNA, the CDR3 is TGTGCCAGCAGCCAAGAGCTTACTAGCGGGAGGAAGACCCAGTACTTC. It yields the protein CASSQELTSGRKTQYF.